This T cell receptor beta chain was observed in a study of CD8+ T cells in alopecia areata. This clone was observed once. Its antigen remains unidentified. The sequencing template was cDNA reverse transcribed from extracted RNA. Using immunoSEQ multiplex PCR, the repertoire was profiled, and TCRdb retains in-frame clones only, with some absent. The sample consists of under 350,000 clones, 55% to 75% of them appearing once. General observations from the study: Numerous expanded lesional clones remained in scalp and blood during tofacitinib. Between patients, shared TCR sequences were less clear than in mice. This was possibly due in part to HLA diversity in the patient population.

Treatment denoted: oral pan-JAK inhibitor, 5-10 mg twice daily. The CDR3 sequence is 14 residues long. Germline trimming cut 5 bases from V and 6 bases from J; bases unmatched to any gene: 7. Germline V gene lookup returns CDR1 GTSNPN and CDR2 SVGIG (reference sequence). The chain employs TRBV30 and TRBJ1-2; 12 bases map to TRBD1. The specimen was CD4+ T cells sorted from blood, collected at week 24, from a patient treated with tofacitinib. This sequence originates from a human donor with alopecia areata. CDR3 sequence: CAWDPGTGGDGYTF. The CDR3 DNA sequence: TGTGCCTGGGACCCCGGGACAGGGGGCGATGGCTACACCTTC. Looking up the rest from reference TRBV30 and TRBJ1-2 gives the full variable domain: SQTIHQWPATLVQPVGSPLSLECTVEGTSNPNLYWYRQAAGRGLQLLFYSVGIGQISSEVPQNLSASRPQDRQFILSSKKLLLSDSGFYLCAWDPGTGGDGYTFGSGTRLTVV.